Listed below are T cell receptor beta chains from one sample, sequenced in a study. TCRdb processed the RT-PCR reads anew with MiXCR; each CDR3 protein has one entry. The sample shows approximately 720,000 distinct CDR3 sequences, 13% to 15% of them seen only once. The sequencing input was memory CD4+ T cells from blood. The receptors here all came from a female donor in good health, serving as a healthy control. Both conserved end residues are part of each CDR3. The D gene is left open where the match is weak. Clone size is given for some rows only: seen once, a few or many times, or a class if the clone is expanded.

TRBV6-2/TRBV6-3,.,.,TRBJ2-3,TGTGCCAGCAGCCCTCTAGCGAGGGCTACGCAGTATTTT,CASSPLARATQYF
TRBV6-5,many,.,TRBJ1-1,TGCGCCAGCAGCTACGGATCGAACACTGAAGCTTTCTTT,CASSYGSNTEAFF
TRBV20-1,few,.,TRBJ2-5,TGCAGTGCTAGAGTAGGGGGGGCGGGAGAGACCCAGTACTTC,CSARVGGAGETQYF
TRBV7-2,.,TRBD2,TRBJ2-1,TGTGCCAGCATGGGACTCGGACTAGAGGGCAATGAGCAGTTCTTC,CASMGLGLEGNEQFF
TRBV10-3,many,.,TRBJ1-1,TGTGCCATCACCCAGGGCAGGGGCACTGAAGCTTTCTTT,CAITQGRGTEAFF
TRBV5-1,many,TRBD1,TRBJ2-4,TGCGCCAGCACTTTGGGACAGGGGGCTGAAAACATTCAGTACTTC,CASTLGQGAENIQYF
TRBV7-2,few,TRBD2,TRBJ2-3,TGTGCCAGCAGCTTGCTAGCGGGAGGGCCCTCAGATACGCAGTATTTT,CASSLLAGGPSDTQYF
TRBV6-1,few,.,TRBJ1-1,TGTGCCAGCATTGGACAGAAGAACACTGAAGCTTTCTTT,CASIGQKNTEAFF
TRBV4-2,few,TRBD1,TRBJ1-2,TGTGCCAGCAGCCAAGGAACGGGACAGGATATAGATGGCTACACCTTC,CASSQGTGQDIDGYTF
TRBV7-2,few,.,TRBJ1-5,TGTGCCAGCAGCTTAGGGCCCCGGGGGGGAAGCAATCAGCCCCAGCATTTT,CASSLGPRGGSNQPQHF
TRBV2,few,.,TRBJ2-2,TGTGCCAGCAGCAAACCCCCTGTGCGGGAAGCAGGAGGGGAGCTGTTTTTT,CASSKPPVREAGGELFF
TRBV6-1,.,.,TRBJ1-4,TGTGCCAGCAGTTACGGGGGCTGGGAGAAACTGTTTTTT,CASSYGGWEKLFF
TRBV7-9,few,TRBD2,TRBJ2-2,TGTGCCAGCAGCCTCACTAGCGTCCGCACCGGGGAGCTGTTTTTT,CASSLTSVRTGELFF
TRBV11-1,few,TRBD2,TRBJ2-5,TGTGCCAGCAGCTTAGGGTCTACTAGCGGCAGCCAAGAGACCCAGTACTTC,CASSLGSTSGSQETQYF
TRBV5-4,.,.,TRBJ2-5,TGTGCCAGCAGCCCCGCGGGGACGAGACAAGAGACCCAGTACTTC,CASSPAGTRQETQYF
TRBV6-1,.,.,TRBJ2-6,TGTGACAGCATACCGGGTCGGTCTGGGGCCAACGTCCTGACTTTC,CDSIPGRSGANVLTF
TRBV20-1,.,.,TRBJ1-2,TGCAGTGCTGGAGGACGGTGGTACTATGGCTACACCTTC,CSAGGRWYYGYTF
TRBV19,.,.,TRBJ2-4,TGTGCCAGTCGAAATGCAGGACTGGGTCTTCAGTACTTC,CASRNAGLGLQYF
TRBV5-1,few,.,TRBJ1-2,TGCGCCAGCAGCGAAGGACGGCCTAACTATGGCTACACCTTC,CASSEGRPNYGYTF
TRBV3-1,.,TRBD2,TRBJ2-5,TGTGCCAGCAGCCAAGACCCTAGCGGGTCCCAGTACTTC,CASSQDPSGSQYF
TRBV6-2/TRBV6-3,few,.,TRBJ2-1,TGTGCCAGCAGTTACTCGACGGGGACGGATCGGGTTCGGGATGAGCAGTTCTTC,CASSYSTGTDRVRDEQFF
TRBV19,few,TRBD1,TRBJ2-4,TGTGCCAGTAGTACCCTGCGACAGGGGTTCGCCAAAAACATTCAGTACTTC,CASSTLRQGFAKNIQYF
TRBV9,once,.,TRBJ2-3,TGTGCCAGCAGCGTATATGGGGGGGCCAGAGATACGCAGTATTTT,CASSVYGGARDTQYF
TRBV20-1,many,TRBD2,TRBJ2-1,TGCAGTGCTAGAGCAAGCGGGAGAGGGAATGAGCAGTTCTTC,CSARASGRGNEQFF
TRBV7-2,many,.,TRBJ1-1,TGTGCCAGCAGCTTATGGGGGGAAGGGGCTGAAGCTTTCTTT,CASSLWGEGAEAFF
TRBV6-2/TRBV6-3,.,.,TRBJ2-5,TGTGCCAGCGGCCCACGGGAGACCCAGTACTTC,CASGPRETQYF
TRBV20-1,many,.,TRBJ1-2,TGCAGTGCTCCTGGACTGGGAAACTATGGCTACACCTTC,CSAPGLGNYGYTF
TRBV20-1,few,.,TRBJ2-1,TGCAGTGCTAGAGGCGAGCGCTGGGAGCAGTTCTTC,CSARGERWEQFF
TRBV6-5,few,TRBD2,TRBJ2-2,TGTGCCAGCAGGAAGCGGGGTACGATTGACACCGGGGAGCTGTTTTTT,CASRKRGTIDTGELFF
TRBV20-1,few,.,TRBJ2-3,TGCAGTGCTAGAAGGGCGGGGAACCCGACAGATACGCAGTATTTT,CSARRAGNPTDTQYF
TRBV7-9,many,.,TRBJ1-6,TGTGCCAGCAGCTTTGGTTATCGGGATTCACCCCTCCACTTT,CASSFGYRDSPLHF
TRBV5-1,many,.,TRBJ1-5,TGCGCCAGCAGCTTGGGAGGGGGTAGCAATCAGCCCCAGCATTTT,CASSLGGGSNQPQHF
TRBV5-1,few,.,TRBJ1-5,TGCGCCAGCAGCTTTGGTAGGGATCAGCCCCAGCATTTT,CASSFGRDQPQHF
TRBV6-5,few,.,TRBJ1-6,TGTGCCAGCAGTTACTCGACGATCGTGGGGAGCTCCTATAATTCACCCCTCCACTTT,CASSYSTIVGSSYNSPLHF
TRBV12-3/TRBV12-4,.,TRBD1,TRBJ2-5,TGTGCCAGCACCACGACAGGGGGTGGGGAAGAGACCCAGTACTTC,CASTTTGGGEETQYF
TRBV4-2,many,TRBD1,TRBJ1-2,TGTGCCAGCAGCCGGCACAGGGGAGCTAACTATGGCTACACCTTC,CASSRHRGANYGYTF
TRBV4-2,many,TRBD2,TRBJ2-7,TGTGCCAGCAGCCAAGAACTAGCGGGCTCCTACGAGCAGTACTTC,CASSQELAGSYEQYF
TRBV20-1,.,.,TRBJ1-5,TGCAGTGCCCTTAGTGGTGGGCGACAGGTTGATCAGCCCCAGCATTTT,CSALSGGRQVDQPQHF
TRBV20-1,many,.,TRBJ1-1,TGCAGTGCTAGACCCGGGACGGCCTTGACCCCTCGTTTT,CSARPGTALTPRF